The 17 T cell receptor beta chains below were found in one sample sequenced in a study of blood T cell repertoires in COVID-19. TCRdb's table, derived via immunoSEQ multiplex PCR, lists solely in-frame clones and lacks some. The sample has 300,000 to 350,000 clones, 90% seen once. Sequenced: peripheral blood. The receptors stem from a woman aged 25 to 39 with COVID-19, enrolled during active disease.

This chain uses TRBV19 with TRBJ2-7; the match to TRBD1 covers 10 bases. Germline CDR1 reads LNHDA; CDR2 reads SQIVND (reference sequence). CDR3 length: 15 residues. The junction had 7 bases not matched to a gene; V was cut back by 3 bases and J by 5 bases. In nucleotides, the CDR3 is TGTGCCAGTAGTATCCGGACCGGGACAGGGGACGAGCAGTACTTC. This gives the protein CASSIRTGTGDEQYF.

The chain recombines TRBV29-1 with TRBJ1-3; D may be TRBD1 (6 bases). CDR3 length: 13 amino acids. The germline V and J ends were trimmed by 7 bases and 4 bases, with 14 bases remaining between them. The germline gives CDR1 SQVTM, CDR2 ANQGSEA. The CDR3 DNA reads TGCAGCGCCGGATGGACAGCAGGAAACACCATATATTTT. It translates to CSAGWTAGNTIYF.

The V and J genes are TRBV28 and TRBJ2-4; no firm D call. Trimming took 3 bases from V and 3 from J, leaving 9 bases between them. The germline gives CDR1 MDHEN, CDR2 SYDVKM. This CDR3 comprises 14 residues. CDR3 coding DNA: TGTGCCAGCAGTTTCGGCGGAAACAAAAACATTCAGTACTTC. Its protein is CASSFGGNKNIQYF. Variable domain in full (rest from reference TRBV28 and TRBJ2-4): DVKVTQSSRYLVKRTGEKVFLECVQDMDHENMFWYRQDPGLGLRLIYFSYDVKMKEKGDIPEGYSVSREKKERFSLILESASTNQTSMYLCASSFGGNKNIQYFGAGTRLSVL.

This clone turned up a few times. This chain connects TRBV7-2 to TRBJ2-1, with D possibly being TRBD2 (7 bases). Germline CDR1 and CDR2: SGHTA and FQGNSA. V was cut by 0 bases and J by 3 bases, with 21 bases left in between. CDR3 length: 19 amino acids. Here the CDR3 reads CASSLAYGRGQVLYNEQFF. DNA for the CDR3: TGTGCCAGCAGCTTAGCCTACGGGCGGGGGCAAGTCCTCTACAATGAGCAGTTCTTC.

The rearrangement uses TRBV30 and TRBJ1-1, with D perhaps matching TRBD1 (6 bases). The CDR3 is 15 residues long. Germline V gene lookup returns CDR1 GTSNPN and CDR2 SVGIG (reference sequence). The V gene lost 3 bases and the J gene lost 4 bases, with 18 bases spanning the gap. Here the CDR3 DNA reads TGTGCCTGGAGGGGGCCGGGCAGGGGATTCACTGAAGCTTTCTTT. It is translated as CAWRGPGRGFTEAFF.

The J gene is TRBJ2-3, the V gene TRBV7-3; 8 positions match TRBD2. Germline-derived CDR1 and CDR2 are SGHTA and FQGTGA. Trimming removed 3 bases from V and 4 bases from J; junction bases left unmatched: 0. The CDR3 runs 13 residues. The CDR3 sequence is CASSLRGADTQYF. For the CDR3, the DNA is TGTGCCAGCAGCTTGCGGGGGGCAGATACGCAGTATTTT.

The genes are TRBV9 and TRBJ2-7, with D possibly TRBD1 on 7 matching bases. Germline V CDR1 and CDR2: SGDLS, YYNGEE. The CDR3 runs 14 residues. The V and J ends lost 0 bases and 3 bases respectively, with 10 bases between them. The CDR3 DNA is TGTGCCAGCAGCGTAGGGGGGGACAGCTACGAGCAGTACTTC. Protein: CASSVGGDSYEQYF.

The CDR3: CASSAGGSTEAFF. The CDR3 nucleotides are TGTGCCAGCAGCGCCGGGGGGAGCACTGAAGCTTTCTTT. The chain links TRBV9 to TRBJ1-1, with D possibly matching TRBD1 (5 bases). Germline V lookup: CDR1 SGDLS, CDR2 YYNGEE. CDR3 length: 13 amino acids. V lost 3 bases, J lost 4 bases, and 10 bases lay in between.

The V gene is TRBV28, the J gene TRBJ1-5, with 9 bases lining up with TRBD1. There are 16 residues in the CDR3. Germline lookup yields CDR1 MDHEN and CDR2 SYDVKM. Germline trimming cut 10 bases from V and 0 bases from J; bases unmatched to any gene: 10. CDR3 protein: CATSGQGGYSNQPQHF. In DNA form, the CDR3 reads TGTGCCACATCGGGACAGGGAGGATATAGCAATCAGCCCCAGCATTTT.

To note about this clone: Distinct nucleotide sequences in the sample also encode this CDR3. V gene TRBV6-5 combines with J gene TRBJ1-5, with 9 bases identical to TRBD1. The germline gives CDR1 MNHEY, CDR2 SVGAGI. The CDR3 extends over 14 amino acids. J lost 1 base, V lost 7 bases, and 2 bases had no gene match. In nucleotides, the CDR3 is TGTGCCAGCAAGACAGGGGGGAGCAATCAGCCCCAGCATTTT. It codes for CASKTGGSNQPQHF.

V and J are TRBV18 and TRBJ2-2; D gene ambiguous. Germline V CDR1 and CDR2: KGHSH, LQKENI. The CDR3 extends over 15 amino acids. V was clipped by 6 bases and J by 1 base, with 12 bases between them. The DNA for the CDR3 is TGTGCCAGCTCCCGTGATGAGATGAACACCGGGGAGCTGTTTTTT. The encoded protein is CASSRDEMNTGELFF. Full variable domain (remainder filled in from reference TRBV18 and TRBJ2-2): NAGVMQNPRHLVRRRGQEARLRCSPMKGHSHVYWYRQLPEEGLKFMVYLQKENIIDESGMPKERFSAEFPKEGPSILRIQQVVRGDSAAYFCASSRDEMNTGELFFGEGSRLTVL.

The V and J genes are TRBV28 and TRBJ1-5; no definite D call. CDR1 is MDHEN, CDR2 SYDVKM, per germline. V lost 5 bases and J lost 6, with 14 bases in between. This CDR3 comprises 14 residues. DNA of the CDR3: TGTGCCAGCAGTGCCACGTCGCCGGGTCAGCCCCAGCATTTT. This sequence encodes CASSATSPGQPQHF.

The chain carries TRBV30 and TRBJ2-2; D is perhaps TRBD2 (6 bases). The CDR3 sequence is 14 residues long. Trimming took 2 bases from V and 6 from J, leaving 13 bases between them. Per germline, CDR1 GTSNPN and CDR2 SVGIG (reference sequence). For the CDR3, the DNA is TGTGCCTGGAGTAGGGACTTAAACGCCGGGGAGCTGTTTTTT. Translated: CAWSRDLNAGELFF. The full variable domain, completed using reference TRBV30 and TRBJ2-2, is SQTIHQWPATLVQPVGSPLSLECTVEGTSNPNLYWYRQAAGRGLQLLFYSVGIGQISSEVPQNLSASRPQDRQFILSSKKLLLSDSGFYLCAWSRDLNAGELFFGEGSRLTVL.

The chain recombines TRBV15 with TRBJ2-1, with 7 bases identical to TRBD2. V trimming: 0 bases; J trimming: 9 bases; junction bases outside the gene matches: 8. The CDR3 consists of 15 residues. CDR1 LNHNV and CDR2 YYDKDF come from the germline V gene (reference sequence). The CDR3 loop reads CATSRDLGGSGEQFF. CDR3 nucleotide sequence: TGTGCCACCAGCAGAGACCTAGGCGGGAGTGGTGAGCAGTTCTTC.

In this sample, this clone turned up a few times. The V call is TRBV25-1, the J call TRBJ1-6; 8 nucleotides match TRBD1. This CDR3 spans 15 amino acids. V was pared by 1 base and J by 7 bases, with 3 bases of the junction left unmatched. In germline, CDR1 is MGHDK, CDR2 SYGVNS. CDR3 region: CASSEFQGANSPLHF. The CDR3 coding sequence is TGTGCCAGCAGTGAATTTCAGGGGGCCAATTCACCCCTCCACTTT.

This clone was counted a single time. V usage is TRBV18 and J usage is TRBJ2-7; 8 bases line up with TRBD1. The CDR3 length is 15 residues. CDR1 and CDR2 from the germline V gene are KGHSH and LQKENI. Unmatched junction bases numbered 12, after V lost 6 bases and J lost 5 bases. CDR3 protein: CASSRPGGASDEQYF. The CDR3, as DNA: TGTGCCAGCTCGCGGCCAGGGGGCGCATCAGACGAGCAGTACTTC.

The chain uses TRBV6-5 and TRBJ2-6; 8 positions agree with TRBD2. With V trimmed by 4 bases and J by 0 bases, 2 bases remained unmatched. The CDR3 is 16 residues long. Germline V gene sequence: CDR1 MNHEY, CDR2 SVGAGI. This CDR3 reads CASSSGTSSGANVLTF. In nucleotides, the CDR3 is TGTGCCAGCAGTTCCGGGACTAGCTCTGGGGCCAACGTCCTGACTTTC.